Shown below are 2 T cell receptor beta chains from a single sample sequenced in a study of PD-1 blockade in classical Hodgkin lymphoma. Sequenced by immunoSEQ multiplex PCR; TCRdb stores in-frame clones only, minus some. The data show 55,000 to 80,000 clones, more than 85% seen once. All patients relapsed after autologous stem cell transplantation, and brentuximab vedotin exposure varied. Sequences were derived from peripheral blood mononuclear cells (PBMCs), sampled at baseline. The receptors were sampled from a human donor with classical Hodgkin lymphoma.

The V gene is TRBV7-2, the J gene TRBJ2-6; D gene uncertain. Between the trimmed V and J ends, which lost 1 base and 0 bases, there was a span of 7 bases. CDR3 length equals 16 residues. Looked up from germline, CDR1 is SGHTA and CDR2 is FQGNSA. The CDR3 DNA is TGTGCCAGCAGCTTAGTTGGGTTCTCTGGGGCCAACGTCCTGACTTTC. It codes for CASSLVGFSGANVLTF.

The sample holds one count of this clone. The gene calls are TRBV5-5 and TRBJ2-7, with 9 bases identical to TRBD1. This CDR3 has 14 residues. Per the germline V gene, CDR1 is SGHKS and CDR2 is YYEKEE (reference sequence). V lost 4 bases, J lost 1 base, and 3 bases stayed unmatched. CDR3 DNA: TGTGCCAGCAGCGCGGACAGGGGATCCTACGAGCAGTACTTC. The encoded protein is CASSADRGSYEQYF.